This T cell receptor beta chain was recovered during a study of T-cell memory formation after mild COVID-19. 5'RACE with constant-segment primers built TCRalpha and TCRbeta cDNA libraries with UMIs. TCRdb reanalysed the 5' RACE reads using MiXCR and keeps one entry per CDR3 protein. This sample has roughly 600,000 distinct CDR3 sequences, with roughly 18% found just once. CDR1 and CDR2 (germline): SQVTM, ANQGSEA. CDR3 size: 13 residues. The ends were cut back, 4 bases at V and 5 bases at J, with 12 bases in the middle. The sequence came from an adult woman who had mild COVID-19 (a few samples of this study predate the infection). Cell type and time point are not known. The gene calls are TRBV29-1 and TRBJ2-1; D not certain. The sequencing sample was made of PBMCs or a T cell subset sorted from them (not recorded which). CDR3 sequence (DNA): TGCAGCGTTGGTGCCGCGGTTGACAATGAGCAGTTCTTC. Translation: CSVGAAVDNEQFF.